This is a list of T cell receptor beta chains from one sample in a study of shared clonotypes between healthy human individuals. Sequencing was performed with immunoSEQ multiplex PCR; in TCRdb, only in-frame clones are kept and a portion is missing. The repertoire holds a few million clones, with over 85% as singletons. Sequencing used naive CD4+ T cells from PBMCs. The receptors originated from a man aged 18-30 years in good health. Some clones in this sample may be carry-over from other donors' samples. Both conserved end residues are part of each CDR3. A D gene is named only where the DNA matches it firmly. Not every row has a clone size; where given, it reads once, few, many or a size class.

D,V,size,J,CDR3,DNA
TRBD1,TRBV6-1,-,TRBJ2-6,CASSDGTAGANVLTF,TGTGCCAGCAGTGACGGGACAGCAGGGGCCAACGTCCTGACTTTC
-,TRBV11-2,-,TRBJ2-7,CASSLVSLRSYEQYF,TGTGCCAGCAGCTTAGTCTCTTTGAGGTCCTACGAGCAGTACTTC
-,TRBV14,-,TRBJ1-3,CASSQEARGLGNTIYF,TGTGCCAGCAGCCAAGAGGCAAGGGGTCTTGGAAACACCATATATTTT
-,TRBV7-3,-,TRBJ2-3,CASRDRGDTQYF,TGTGCCAGCAGGGACCGCGGCGATACGCAGTATTTT
-,TRBV4-3,-,TRBJ1-6,CASSQQLGPGIHF,TGCGCCAGCAGCCAACAGTTGGGACCGGGTATCCACTTT
-,TRBV19,once,TRBJ2-5,CASSIVKYGRGVQETQYF,TGTGCCAGTAGTATAGTTAAGTACGGCAGGGGGGTTCAAGAGACCCAGTACTTC
-,TRBV4-1,-,TRBJ2-1,CASSQDSESGYLWGEQFF,TGCGCCAGCAGCCAAGATTCAGAATCAGGTTACTTGTGGGGTGAGCAGTTCTTC
-,TRBV29-1,-,TRBJ2-3,CSGGSTDTQYF,TGCAGCGGGGGGTCCACAGATACGCAGTATTTT
-,TRBV6-5,-,TRBJ2-7,CASSYSNGVYEQYF,TGTGCCAGCAGTTACTCGAATGGGGTCTACGAGCAGTACTTC
-,TRBV5-4,-,TRBJ2-1,CASSLGSSYNEQFF,TGTGCCAGCAGCTTGGGAAGCTCCTACAATGAGCAGTTCTTC
-,TRBV9,-,TRBJ1-1,CASSALGLGITEAFF,TGTGCCAGCAGCGCCCTCGGCCTGGGGATCACTGAAGCTTTCTTT